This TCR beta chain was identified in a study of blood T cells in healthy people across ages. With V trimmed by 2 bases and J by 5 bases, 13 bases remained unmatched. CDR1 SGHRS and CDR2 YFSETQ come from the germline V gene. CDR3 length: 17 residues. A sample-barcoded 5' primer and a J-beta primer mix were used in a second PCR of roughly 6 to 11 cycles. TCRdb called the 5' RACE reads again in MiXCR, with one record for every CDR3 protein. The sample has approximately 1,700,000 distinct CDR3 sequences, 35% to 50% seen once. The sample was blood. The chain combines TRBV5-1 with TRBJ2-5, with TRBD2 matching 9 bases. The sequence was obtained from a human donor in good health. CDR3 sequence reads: CASSFRRRGGQWETQYF. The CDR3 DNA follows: TGCGCCAGCAGCTTCCGTCGGCGGGGGGGCCAATGGGAGACCCAGTACTTC.